The clone carrying this T cell receptor beta chain was recorded at least ten times. The antigen is undetermined. The record originates from a study of early T cells in non-severe SARS-CoV-2 infection. The TCR library protocol attached unique molecular identifiers to the individual cDNA molecules. MiXCR was run by TCRdb on the 5' RACE reads, yielding one entry per CDR3 protein. The table shows 60,000 to 75,000 distinct CDR3 sequences, with less than 12% occurring only once. The CDR3 is 14 residues long. V was cut by 5 bases and J by 7 bases, with 14 bases left in between. Germline V lookup: CDR1 MGHRA, CDR2 YSYEKL. Study results and limitations: Reliance on VDJdb matching favored anti-spike CD8 responses; private and CD4 specificities were missed.

This receptor was identified in an adult who was a healthcare worker with PCR-confirmed SARS-CoV-2 infection or an uninfected control (not recorded which). This chain connects TRBV4-1 to TRBJ2-2; D gene uncertain. The input for sequencing was whole blood, taken at baseline. The CDR3 nucleotides read TGCGCCAGCAGCTCCCGGCTGGACGGCGGGGAGCTGTTTTTT. Protein product: CASSSRLDGGELFF.